This TCR beta chain was identified during a study of OX40 agonist ivuxolimab in advanced cancers. On the study more broadly: Patients enrolled in dose escalation were diagnosed with hepatocellular carcinoma, melanoma, renal cell or head and neck cancer. General study points: The mean number of expanded clones was higher in CD8+ T cells than in CD4+.

Produced via immunoSEQ multiplex PCR; TCRdb's table is partial and in-frame only. The table records fewer than 100,000 clones, roughly 90% of them present only once. For this clone: Its antigen is not identified.

Germline V gene data show CDR1 as ENHRY and CDR2 as SYGVKD. CDR3 length equals 12 residues. V was cut by 5 bases and J by 2 bases, with 6 bases left in between. The sequence was obtained from an adult with an advanced solid tumor such as melanoma, head and neck, liver or kidney cancer. The chain uses TRBV10-3 and TRBJ2-5; D is ambiguous. The sample here was CD4+ or CD8+ T cells sorted from blood, taken in a trial of the OX40 agonist ivuxolimab. The CDR3 reads CAISSTQETQYF. CDR3 sequence (DNA): TGTGCCATCAGTAGCACTCAAGAGACCCAGTACTTC.